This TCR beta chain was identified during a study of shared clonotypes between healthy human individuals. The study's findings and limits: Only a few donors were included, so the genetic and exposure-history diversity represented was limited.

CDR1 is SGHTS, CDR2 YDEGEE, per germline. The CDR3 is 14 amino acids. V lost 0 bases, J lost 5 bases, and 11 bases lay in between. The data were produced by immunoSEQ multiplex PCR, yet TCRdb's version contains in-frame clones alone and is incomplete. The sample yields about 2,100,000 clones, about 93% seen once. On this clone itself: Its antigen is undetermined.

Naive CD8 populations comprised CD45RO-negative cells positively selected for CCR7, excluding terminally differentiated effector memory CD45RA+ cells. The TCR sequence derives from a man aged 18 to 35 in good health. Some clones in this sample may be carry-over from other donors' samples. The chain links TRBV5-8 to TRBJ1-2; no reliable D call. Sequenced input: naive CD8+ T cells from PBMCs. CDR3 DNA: TGTGCCAGCAGCTTGGTATGGCCGGGGTATGGCTACACCTTC. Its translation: CASSLVWPGYGYTF. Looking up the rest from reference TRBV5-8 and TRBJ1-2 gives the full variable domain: EAGVTQSPTHLIKTRGQQATLRCSPISGHTSVYWYQQALGLGLQFLLWYDEGEERNRGNFPPRFSGRQFPNYSSELNVNALELEDSALYLCASSLVWPGYGYTFGSGTRLTVV.